A selection of T cell receptor beta chains follows, all from one sample in a study of blood T cells in healthy people across ages. TCRdb reprocessed the 5' RACE reads with MiXCR, giving one entry per CDR3 protein. Of 1.5 million to 2 million distinct CDR3 sequences detected, roughly 27% appear once; the ten largest clones hold over 7%. The sample comprised blood. Receptors originate from a woman aged 25 to 39 in good health. CDR3s include the opening cysteine and the closing phenylalanine or tryptophan. A D gene is named only where the DNA matches it firmly. Expanded clones are given a class, and other clones once, few, many or no size at all.

cdr3_length: 15; clone_size: -; v_call: TRBV14; j_call: TRBJ2-4; d_call: -; cdr3_aa: CASSQVLDRSTRQYF; cdr3_nt: TGTGCCAGCAGCCAAGTGCTGGACAGATCTACGAGGCAGTACTTC
cdr3_length: 14; clone_size: -; v_call: TRBV5-5; j_call: TRBJ1-2; d_call: -; cdr3_aa: CASSGGGRAYGYTF; cdr3_nt: TGTGCCAGCAGCGGGGGGGGCAGGGCCTATGGCTACACCTTC
cdr3_length: 14; clone_size: -; v_call: TRBV20-1; j_call: TRBJ1-2; d_call: -; cdr3_aa: CSASIPMGNYGYTF; cdr3_nt: TGCAGTGCTAGTATTCCCATGGGGAACTATGGCTACACCTTC
cdr3_length: 16; clone_size: few; v_call: TRBV7-2; j_call: TRBJ1-1; d_call: TRBD1; cdr3_aa: CASSLEIITGATEAFF; cdr3_nt: TGTGCCAGCAGCTTAGAGATTATCACAGGGGCCACTGAAGCTTTCTTT
cdr3_length: 15; clone_size: many; v_call: TRBV6-2/TRBV6-3; j_call: TRBJ2-7; d_call: -; cdr3_aa: CASSYRFGQGYEQYF; cdr3_nt: TGTGCCAGCAGTTACCGTTTCGGTCAGGGGTACGAGCAGTACTTC
cdr3_length: 12; clone_size: once; v_call: TRBV29-1; j_call: TRBJ2-5; d_call: -; cdr3_aa: CSVEGELETQYF; cdr3_nt: TGCAGCGTTGAAGGGGAGTTGGAGACCCAGTACTTC
cdr3_length: 13; clone_size: -; v_call: TRBV20-1; j_call: TRBJ2-5; d_call: -; cdr3_aa: CSTYSAKGETQYF; cdr3_nt: TGCAGTACTTACTCAGCGAAGGGGGAGACCCAGTACTTC
cdr3_length: 19; clone_size: -; v_call: TRBV7-9; j_call: TRBJ2-3; d_call: TRBD2; cdr3_aa: CASSFGLAGEEGSTDTQYF; cdr3_nt: TGTGCCAGCAGCTTCGGACTAGCGGGAGAAGAGGGAAGCACAGATACGCAGTATTTT
cdr3_length: 18; clone_size: -; v_call: TRBV7-3; j_call: TRBJ1-1; d_call: TRBD1; cdr3_aa: CASSLGPRQGGGLTGAFF; cdr3_nt: TGTGCCAGCAGCTTAGGCCCGCGACAGGGTGGGGGGTTGACTGGAGCTTTCTTT
cdr3_length: 17; clone_size: -; v_call: TRBV5-5; j_call: TRBJ1-5; d_call: -; cdr3_aa: CASSLGLGRRSNQPQHF; cdr3_nt: TGTGCCAGCAGCCTCGGCCTGGGGCGACGGAGCAATCAGCCCCAGCATTTT
cdr3_length: 15; clone_size: -; v_call: TRBV5-1; j_call: TRBJ2-2; d_call: TRBD1; cdr3_aa: CASSFGTGAGGELFF; cdr3_nt: TGCGCCAGCAGCTTCGGGACAGGGGCCGGCGGGGAGCTGTTTTTT
cdr3_length: 16; clone_size: -; v_call: TRBV3-1; j_call: TRBJ2-5; d_call: -; cdr3_aa: CASSQGQGSNQETQYF; cdr3_nt: TGTGCCAGCAGCCAAGGACAAGGGTCCAACCAAGAGACCCAGTACTTC
cdr3_length: 15; clone_size: -; v_call: TRBV2; j_call: TRBJ1-1; d_call: TRBD1; cdr3_aa: CASRGQTFTNTEAFF; cdr3_nt: TGTGCCAGCAGGGGACAGACTTTTACGAACACTGAAGCTTTCTTT
cdr3_length: 15; clone_size: -; v_call: TRBV9; j_call: TRBJ2-3; d_call: -; cdr3_aa: CASSARDSSTDTQYF; cdr3_nt: TGTGCCAGCAGCGCGCGGGACAGCAGCACAGATACGCAGTATTTT
cdr3_length: 12; clone_size: few; v_call: TRBV20-1; j_call: TRBJ2-1; d_call: -; cdr3_aa: CSASDGPNEQFF; cdr3_nt: TGCAGTGCTAGCGATGGCCCCAATGAGCAGTTCTTC
cdr3_length: 15; clone_size: -; v_call: TRBV7-9; j_call: TRBJ2-3; d_call: -; cdr3_aa: CVSSFSQPSTDTQYF; cdr3_nt: TGTGTCAGCAGCTTTTCCCAGCCAAGCACAGATACGCAGTATTTT
cdr3_length: 19; clone_size: -; v_call: TRBV12-3/TRBV12-4; j_call: TRBJ1-3; d_call: -; cdr3_aa: CVSSFWGRGATLSGNTIYF; cdr3_nt: TGTGTCAGCAGTTTTTGGGGCCGCGGGGCTACCCTCTCTGGAAACACCATATATTTT
cdr3_length: 15; clone_size: -; v_call: TRBV7-2; j_call: TRBJ1-2; d_call: -; cdr3_aa: CASSLGLRQPSGYTF; cdr3_nt: TGTGCCAGCAGCTTAGGGTTGAGACAGCCCAGTGGCTACACCTTC
cdr3_length: 15; clone_size: -; v_call: TRBV20-1; j_call: TRBJ1-1; d_call: -; cdr3_aa: CSASVADSGNTEAFF; cdr3_nt: TGCAGTGCTAGTGTCGCGGATTCGGGTAACACTGAAGCTTTCTTT
cdr3_length: 13; clone_size: -; v_call: TRBV6-5; j_call: TRBJ1-2; d_call: -; cdr3_aa: CASSPPDNYGYTF; cdr3_nt: TGTGCCAGCAGCCCACCCGACAACTATGGCTACACCTTC
cdr3_length: 13; clone_size: -; v_call: TRBV6-6; j_call: TRBJ2-7; d_call: TRBD1; cdr3_aa: CASSYQTGGEQYF; cdr3_nt: TGTGCCAGCAGTTACCAGACAGGGGGCGAGCAGTACTTC
cdr3_length: 12; clone_size: few; v_call: TRBV6-6; j_call: TRBJ2-1; d_call: -; cdr3_aa: CASTLSGDEQFF; cdr3_nt: TGTGCCAGCACCCTCTCCGGCGATGAGCAGTTCTTC
cdr3_length: 15; clone_size: many; v_call: TRBV28; j_call: TRBJ2-7; d_call: -; cdr3_aa: CASSLSGSSLGEQYF; cdr3_nt: TGTGCCAGCAGTTTATCTGGCAGCTCCTTGGGGGAGCAGTACTTC
cdr3_length: 18; clone_size: -; v_call: TRBV10-3; j_call: TRBJ2-5; d_call: TRBD2; cdr3_aa: CAISESSLTSGSRETQYF; cdr3_nt: TGTGCCATCAGTGAGTCGTCTTTGACTAGCGGGAGCCGTGAGACCCAGTACTTC
cdr3_length: 16; clone_size: -; v_call: TRBV12-3/TRBV12-4; j_call: TRBJ2-1; d_call: TRBD2; cdr3_aa: CASSPPGLAAANEQFF; cdr3_nt: TGTGCCAGCAGTCCTCCGGGACTAGCGGCCGCCAATGAGCAGTTCTTC
cdr3_length: 15; clone_size: few; v_call: TRBV13; j_call: TRBJ2-3; d_call: -; cdr3_aa: CASSPGPAGTDTQYF; cdr3_nt: TGTGCCAGCAGCCCGGGGCCCGCGGGTACAGATACGCAGTATTTT
cdr3_length: 16; clone_size: -; v_call: TRBV7-2; j_call: TRBJ1-1; d_call: TRBD1; cdr3_aa: CASSPKGQLLNTEAFF; cdr3_nt: TGTGCCAGCAGCCCTAAGGGACAGCTATTGAACACTGAAGCTTTCTTT
cdr3_length: 13; clone_size: -; v_call: TRBV12-3/TRBV12-4; j_call: TRBJ1-2; d_call: TRBD1; cdr3_aa: CASTWDRAAPYTF; cdr3_nt: TGTGCCAGCACTTGGGACAGGGCAGCGCCCTACACCTTC
cdr3_length: 14; clone_size: few; v_call: TRBV27; j_call: TRBJ2-5; d_call: -; cdr3_aa: CASPPGTVSETQYF; cdr3_nt: TGTGCCAGCCCTCCCGGGACTGTATCGGAGACCCAGTACTTC
cdr3_length: 17; clone_size: -; v_call: TRBV4-1; j_call: TRBJ1-2; d_call: -; cdr3_aa: CASSFLLSNGGTYGYTF; cdr3_nt: TGCGCCAGCAGCTTTCTTTTGTCCAACGGGGGGACCTATGGCTACACCTTC
cdr3_length: 15; clone_size: -; v_call: TRBV5-5; j_call: TRBJ2-7; d_call: TRBD1; cdr3_aa: CACSTGQGVAYEQYF; cdr3_nt: TGTGCCTGCAGCACTGGACAGGGAGTGGCCTACGAGCAGTACTTC
cdr3_length: 16; clone_size: many; v_call: TRBV7-2; j_call: TRBJ2-7; d_call: TRBD2; cdr3_aa: CASSTTRTSGFYEQYF; cdr3_nt: TGTGCCAGCAGCACGACAAGGACTAGTGGGTTCTACGAGCAGTACTTC
cdr3_length: 13; clone_size: -; v_call: TRBV7-6; j_call: TRBJ1-3; d_call: -; cdr3_aa: CASSRGDGSTIYF; cdr3_nt: TGTGCCAGCAGCAGGGGGGATGGAAGCACCATATATTTT
cdr3_length: 16; clone_size: few; v_call: TRBV29-1; j_call: TRBJ1-1; d_call: -; cdr3_aa: CSVEVLPSSIVTEAFF; cdr3_nt: TGCAGCGTTGAAGTACTGCCATCCTCGATAGTTACTGAAGCTTTCTTT
cdr3_length: 12; clone_size: -; v_call: TRBV20-1; j_call: TRBJ2-1; d_call: -; cdr3_aa: CSAPPSGNEQFF; cdr3_nt: TGCAGTGCTCCCCCAAGCGGCAATGAGCAGTTCTTC
cdr3_length: 14; clone_size: few; v_call: TRBV7-6; j_call: TRBJ2-7; d_call: TRBD2; cdr3_aa: CASSLAREGDEQYF; cdr3_nt: TGTGCCAGCAGCTTAGCCAGGGAGGGAGACGAGCAGTACTTC
cdr3_length: 16; clone_size: few; v_call: TRBV30; j_call: TRBJ2-1; d_call: TRBD2; cdr3_aa: CAWSVWTSGRDNEQFF; cdr3_nt: TGTGCCTGGAGTGTATGGACTAGCGGGAGGGACAATGAGCAGTTCTTC
cdr3_length: 13; clone_size: -; v_call: TRBV5-5; j_call: TRBJ2-7; d_call: TRBD1; cdr3_aa: CASSRTGSDEQYF; cdr3_nt: TGTGCCAGCTCCCGGACAGGGTCCGACGAGCAGTACTTC
cdr3_length: 13; clone_size: -; v_call: TRBV5-4; j_call: TRBJ1-5; d_call: -; cdr3_aa: CASSQGGHQPQHF; cdr3_nt: TGTGCCAGCAGCCAGGGAGGGCATCAGCCCCAGCATTTT
cdr3_length: 15; clone_size: -; v_call: TRBV21-1; j_call: TRBJ2-5; d_call: -; cdr3_aa: CASSKNFNYQDTQYF; cdr3_nt: TGTGCCAGCAGCAAGAACTTTAATTACCAGGATACCCAGTACTTC
cdr3_length: 15; clone_size: few; v_call: TRBV10-3; j_call: TRBJ2-1; d_call: TRBD2; cdr3_aa: CAISERVAGAGEQFF; cdr3_nt: TGTGCCATCAGTGAAAGGGTAGCGGGGGCCGGTGAGCAGTTCTTC